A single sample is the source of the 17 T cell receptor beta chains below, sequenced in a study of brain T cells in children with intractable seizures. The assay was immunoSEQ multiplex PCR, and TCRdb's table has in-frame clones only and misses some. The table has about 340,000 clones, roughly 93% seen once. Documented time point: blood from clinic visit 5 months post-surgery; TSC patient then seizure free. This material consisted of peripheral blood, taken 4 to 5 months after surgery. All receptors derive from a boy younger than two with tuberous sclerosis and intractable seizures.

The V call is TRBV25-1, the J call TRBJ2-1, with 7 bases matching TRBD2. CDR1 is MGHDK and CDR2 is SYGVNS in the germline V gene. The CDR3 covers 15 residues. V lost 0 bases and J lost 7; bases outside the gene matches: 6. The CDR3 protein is CASSEYAGEQNEQFF. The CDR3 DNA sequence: TGTGCCAGCAGTGAATATGCGGGAGAGCAAAATGAGCAGTTCTTC.

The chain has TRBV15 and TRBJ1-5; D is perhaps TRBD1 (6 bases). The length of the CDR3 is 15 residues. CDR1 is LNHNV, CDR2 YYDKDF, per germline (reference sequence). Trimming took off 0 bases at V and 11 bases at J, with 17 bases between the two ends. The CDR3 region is CATSREGGKGVAQHF. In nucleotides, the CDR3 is TGTGCCACCAGCAGAGAGGGGGGGAAGGGGGTAGCCCAGCATTTT.

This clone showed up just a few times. DNA for the CDR3: TGTGCCACCAGTCCCCGGACAGGTCTCCCTGGGAATCAGCCCCAGCATTTT. Protein: CATSPRTGLPGNQPQHF. The chain employs TRBV24-1 and TRBJ1-5, with 7 bases lining up with TRBD1. Germline V lookup: CDR1 KGHDR, CDR2 SFDVKD. Trimming cost V 6 bases and J 4 bases; bases outside gene matches: 14. The CDR3 consists of 17 residues.

This chain's CDR3 is CASSFGTGSGNTIYF. CDR3 coding DNA: TGTGCCAGCAGTTTCGGGACAGGATCTGGAAACACCATATATTTT. The gene calls are TRBV7-9 and TRBJ1-3; 8 bases fit TRBD1. This CDR3 is built from 15 residues. Germline CDR1 reads SEHNR; CDR2 reads FQNEAQ (reference sequence). Trimming took 6 bases from V and 1 from J; bases not matched to a gene: 5.

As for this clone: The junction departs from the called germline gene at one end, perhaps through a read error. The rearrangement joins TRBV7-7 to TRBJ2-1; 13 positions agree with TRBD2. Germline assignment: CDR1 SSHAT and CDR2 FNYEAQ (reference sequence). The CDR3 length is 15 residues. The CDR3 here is CASSPTSGGWSEQFF. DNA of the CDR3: TGTGCTAGCAGCCCGACTAGCGGGGGGTGGAGTGAGCAGTTCTTC.

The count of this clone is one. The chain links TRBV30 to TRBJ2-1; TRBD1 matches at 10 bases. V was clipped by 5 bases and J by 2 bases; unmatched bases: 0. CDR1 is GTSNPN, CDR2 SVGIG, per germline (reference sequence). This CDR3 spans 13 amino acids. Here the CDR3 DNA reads TGTGCCTGGGGACAGGGGGCCTACAATGAGCAGTTCTTC. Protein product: CAWGQGAYNEQFF.

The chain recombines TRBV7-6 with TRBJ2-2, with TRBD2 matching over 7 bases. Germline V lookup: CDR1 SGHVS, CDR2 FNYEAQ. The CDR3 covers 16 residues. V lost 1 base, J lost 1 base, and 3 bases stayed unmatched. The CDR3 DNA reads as TGTGCCAGCAGCTTAGTTTCTAGCGGGAACACCGGGGAGCTGTTTTTT. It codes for CASSLVSSGNTGELFF.

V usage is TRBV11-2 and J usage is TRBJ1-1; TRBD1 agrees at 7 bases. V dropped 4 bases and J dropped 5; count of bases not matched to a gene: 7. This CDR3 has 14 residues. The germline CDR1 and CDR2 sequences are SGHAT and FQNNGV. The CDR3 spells CASSSYRGGTEAFF. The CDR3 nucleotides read TGTGCCAGCAGCTCCTACAGGGGAGGGACTGAAGCTTTCTTT.

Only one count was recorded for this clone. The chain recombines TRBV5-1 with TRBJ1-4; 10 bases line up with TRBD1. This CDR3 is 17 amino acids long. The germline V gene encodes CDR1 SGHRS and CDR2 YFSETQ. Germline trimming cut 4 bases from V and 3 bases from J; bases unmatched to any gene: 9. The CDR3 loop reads CASSRDRGGMANEKLFF. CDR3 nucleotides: TGCGCCAGCAGCCGGGACAGGGGAGGAATGGCTAATGAAAAACTGTTTTTT. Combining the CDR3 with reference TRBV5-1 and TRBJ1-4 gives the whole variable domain KAGVTQTPRYLIKTRGQQVTLSCSPISGHRSVSWYQQTPGQGLQFLFEYFSETQRNKGNFPGRFSGRQFSNSRSEMNVSTLELGDSALYLCASSRDRGGMANEKLFFGSGTQLSVL.

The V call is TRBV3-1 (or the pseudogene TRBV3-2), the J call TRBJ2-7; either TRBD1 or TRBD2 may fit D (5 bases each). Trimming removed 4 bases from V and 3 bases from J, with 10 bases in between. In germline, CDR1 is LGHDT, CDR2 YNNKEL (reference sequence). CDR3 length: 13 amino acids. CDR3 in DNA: TGTGCCAGCAGCCCCGGGACGGTCTACGAGCAGTACTTC. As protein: CASSPGTVYEQYF.

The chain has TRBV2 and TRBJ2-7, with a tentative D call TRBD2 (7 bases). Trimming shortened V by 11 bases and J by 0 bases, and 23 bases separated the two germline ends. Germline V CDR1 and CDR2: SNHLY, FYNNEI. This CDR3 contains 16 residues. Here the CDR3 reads CAGRWVAGAPSYEQYF. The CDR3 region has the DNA TGTGCCGGAAGGTGGGTGGCGGGGGCCCCCTCCTACGAGCAGTACTTC.

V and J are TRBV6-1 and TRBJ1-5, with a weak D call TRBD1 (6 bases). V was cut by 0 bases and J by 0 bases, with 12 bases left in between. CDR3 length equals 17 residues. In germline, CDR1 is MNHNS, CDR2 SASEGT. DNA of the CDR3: TGTGCCAGCAGTGAAGCGAGGGGACACTATAGCAATCAGCCCCAGCATTTT. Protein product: CASSEARGHYSNQPQHF.

CDR3 amino acids: CASSADTDTIYF. CDR3 nucleotide sequence: TGTGCCAGCAGCGCAGACACGGACACCATATATTTT. The chain is built from TRBV5-5 and TRBJ1-3; D is ambiguous. Germline-derived CDR1 and CDR2 are SGHKS and YYEKEE (reference sequence). V was clipped by 4 bases and J by 8 bases, with 10 bases between them. This CDR3 is built from 12 residues.

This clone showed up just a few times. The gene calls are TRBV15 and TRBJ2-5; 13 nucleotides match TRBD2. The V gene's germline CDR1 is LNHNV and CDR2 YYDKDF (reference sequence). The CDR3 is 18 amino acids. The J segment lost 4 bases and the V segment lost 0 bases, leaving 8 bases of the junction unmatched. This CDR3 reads CATSRELAGGPRGETQYF. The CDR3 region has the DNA TGTGCCACCAGCAGAGAACTAGCGGGGGGGCCGAGGGGAGAGACCCAGTACTTC.

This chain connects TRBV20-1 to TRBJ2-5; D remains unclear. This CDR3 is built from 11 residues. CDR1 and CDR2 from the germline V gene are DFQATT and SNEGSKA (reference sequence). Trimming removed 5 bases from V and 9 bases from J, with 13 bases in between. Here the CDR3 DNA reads TGCAGTGCTGGGAACCCTGAGGCCCAGTACTTC. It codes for CSAGNPEAQYF.

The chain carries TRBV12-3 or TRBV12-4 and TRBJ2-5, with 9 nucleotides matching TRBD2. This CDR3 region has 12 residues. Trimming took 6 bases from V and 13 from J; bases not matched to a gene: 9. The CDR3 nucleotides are TGTGCCAGCAGCCAGAGTAGCGGGAGACGGTACTTC. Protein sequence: CASSQSSGRRYF.

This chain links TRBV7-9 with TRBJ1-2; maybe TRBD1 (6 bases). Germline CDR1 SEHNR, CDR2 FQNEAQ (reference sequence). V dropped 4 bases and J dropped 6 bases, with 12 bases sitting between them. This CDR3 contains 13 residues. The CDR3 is CASSSSGVNGYTF. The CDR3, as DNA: TGTGCCAGCAGCTCGTCAGGGGTGAATGGCTACACCTTC.